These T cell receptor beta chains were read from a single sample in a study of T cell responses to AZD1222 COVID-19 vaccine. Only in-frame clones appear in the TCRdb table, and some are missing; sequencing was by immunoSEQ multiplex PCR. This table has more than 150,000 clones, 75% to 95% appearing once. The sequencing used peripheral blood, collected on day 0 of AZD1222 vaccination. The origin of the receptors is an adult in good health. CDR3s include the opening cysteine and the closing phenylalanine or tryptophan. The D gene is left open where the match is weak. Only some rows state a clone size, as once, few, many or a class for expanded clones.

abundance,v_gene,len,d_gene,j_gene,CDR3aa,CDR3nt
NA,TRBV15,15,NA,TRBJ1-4,CATKSGPGLTEKLFF,TGTGCCACCAAATCGGGTCCAGGGCTTACAGAAAAACTGTTTTTT
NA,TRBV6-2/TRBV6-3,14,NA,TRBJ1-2,CASSYSGRSYGYTF,TGTGCCAGCAGTTACTCGGGGAGGAGCTATGGCTACACCTTC
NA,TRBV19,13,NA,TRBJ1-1,CASSIQGDTEAFF,TGTGCCAGTAGTATTCAGGGTGACACTGAAGCTTTCTTT
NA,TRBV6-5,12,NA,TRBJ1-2,CASSYGGRGYTF,TGTGCCAGCAGTTACGGGGGGCGGGGCTACACCTTC
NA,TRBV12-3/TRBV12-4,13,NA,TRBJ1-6,CASSFLVGVSLHF,TGTGCCAGCAGTTTTCTGGTCGGTGTATCCCTCCACTTT
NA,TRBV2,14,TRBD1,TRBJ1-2,CASSDLGQGYGYTF,TGTGCCAGCAGTGACCTTGGACAGGGGTATGGCTACACCTTC
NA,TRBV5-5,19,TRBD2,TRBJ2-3,CASSFASGGASDFTDTQYF,TGTGCCAGCAGCTTCGCTAGCGGGGGGGCCTCGGATTTTACAGATACGCAGTATTTT
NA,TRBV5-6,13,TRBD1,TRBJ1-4,CASSWGTGGSLFF,TGTGCCAGCAGCTGGGGGACAGGGGGTTCACTGTTTTTT
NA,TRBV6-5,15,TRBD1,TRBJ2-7,CASSYSRDSHHEQYF,TGTGCCAGCAGTTACTCGAGGGACAGTCATCACGAGCAGTACTTC
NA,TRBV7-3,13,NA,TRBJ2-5,CASSLAYQETQYF,TGTGCCAGCAGCTTGGCCTACCAAGAGACCCAGTACTTC
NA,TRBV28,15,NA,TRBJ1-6,CASSLPGGAVGSLHF,TGTGCCAGCAGTTTGCCTGGGGGGGCGGTAGGGTCCCTCCACTTT
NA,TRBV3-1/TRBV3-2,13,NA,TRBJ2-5,CASSQGLQETQYF,TGTGCCAGCAGCCAGGGTCTTCAAGAGACCCAGTACTTC
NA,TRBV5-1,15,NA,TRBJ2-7,CASRLGQRTTYEQYF,TGCGCCAGCAGACTTGGACAGCGCACTACCTACGAGCAGTACTTC
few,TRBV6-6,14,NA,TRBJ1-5,CASSPAGGDQPQHF,TGTGCCAGCAGCCCGGCCGGGGGAGATCAGCCCCAGCATTTT
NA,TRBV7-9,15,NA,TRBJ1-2,CASSQGQGDLYGYTF,TGTGCCAGCAGTCAGGGGCAGGGTGATCTCTATGGCTACACCTTC
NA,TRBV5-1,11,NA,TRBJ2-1,CASRGGQEQFF,TGCGCCAGCAGGGGGGGACAGGAGCAGTTCTTC
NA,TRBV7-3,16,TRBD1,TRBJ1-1,CASSPSRDRGRTEAFF,TGTGCCAGCAGCCCAAGTAGGGACAGGGGCAGAACTGAAGCTTTCTTT
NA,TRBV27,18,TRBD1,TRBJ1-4,CASSFLGPTGAFNEKLFF,TGTGCCAGCAGTTTCCTCGGCCCCACAGGGGCGTTTAATGAAAAACTGTTTTTT
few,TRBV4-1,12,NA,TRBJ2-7,CASSHPGQNPYF,TGCGCCAGCAGCCACCCCGGACAGAACCCGTACTTC
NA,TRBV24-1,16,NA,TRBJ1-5,CATSDQRADSNQPQHF,TGTGCCACCAGTGATCAAAGGGCGGATAGCAATCAGCCCCAGCATTTT
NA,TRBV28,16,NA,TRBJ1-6,CASSLPGNEGGSPLHF,TGTGCCAGCAGTTTACCCGGCAATGAAGGGGGTTCACCCCTCCACTTT
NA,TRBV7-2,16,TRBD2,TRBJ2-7,CASSSLGGGSRYEQYF,TGTGCCAGCAGCTCCCTGGGCGGGGGGTCCCGCTACGAGCAGTACTTC
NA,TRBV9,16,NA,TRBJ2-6,CASSVDTGRGANVLTF,TGTGCCAGCAGCGTAGATACGGGGCGGGGGGCCAACGTCCTGACTTTC
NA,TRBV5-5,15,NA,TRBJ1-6,CASSPYNGGGSPLHF,TGTGCCAGCAGCCCCTACAACGGGGGTGGTTCACCCCTCCACTTT